A selection of T cell receptor beta chains follows, all from one sample in a study of blood T cell repertoires in COVID-19. The repertoire was sequenced with immunoSEQ multiplex PCR; TCRdb's copy has only in-frame clones and lacks some. The profile shows tens of thousands of clones, around 88% of them singletons. Material: peripheral blood. The receptor source for this set is a man at least 80 years old with COVID-19, enrolled during active disease. The CDR3 runs from the conserved cysteine through the conserved F or W. D genes are given only for firm matches. Clone sizes are given selectively: once, few, many, or a class where the clone is expanded.

cdr3_nt: TGTGCCAGCAGTTACAACAGGGTCGGGGAGCAGTACTTC
cdr3_aa: CASSYNRVGEQYF
j_call: TRBJ2-7
clone_size: medium-sized
v_call: TRBV6-2/TRBV6-3
d_call: -

cdr3_nt: TGTGCCAGCAGTTTAGGGGCTATGGAGACCCAGTACTTC
cdr3_aa: CASSLGAMETQYF
j_call: TRBJ2-5
clone_size: -
v_call: TRBV28
d_call: -

cdr3_nt: TGTGCCACCAGTGCCCAAAGCGGGGCCTACAATGAGCAGTTCTTC
cdr3_aa: CATSAQSGAYNEQFF
j_call: TRBJ2-1
clone_size: -
v_call: TRBV24-1
d_call: TRBD2

cdr3_nt: TGTGCCAGCAGCTATCTACAGGGGAACTATGGCTACACCTTC
cdr3_aa: CASSYLQGNYGYTF
j_call: TRBJ1-2
clone_size: -
v_call: TRBV6-2/TRBV6-3
d_call: TRBD1

cdr3_nt: TGTGCCAGCAGCTTAGGCGGGGTCACAGATACGCAGTATTTT
cdr3_aa: CASSLGGVTDTQYF
j_call: TRBJ2-3
clone_size: -
v_call: TRBV7-9
d_call: -

cdr3_nt: TGTGCCAGCTCACGGGACAGGGGGAACTATGGCTACACCTTC
cdr3_aa: CASSRDRGNYGYTF
j_call: TRBJ1-2
clone_size: -
v_call: TRBV18
d_call: TRBD1

cdr3_nt: TGTGCCAGTCGGGACTTCCACCCCAGAAACACCATATATTTT
cdr3_aa: CASRDFHPRNTIYF
j_call: TRBJ1-3
clone_size: -
v_call: TRBV6-5
d_call: -

cdr3_nt: TGTGCCAGCAGGCCAGGGGCTAACTATGGCTACACCTTC
cdr3_aa: CASRPGANYGYTF
j_call: TRBJ1-2
clone_size: few
v_call: TRBV6-6
d_call: -

cdr3_nt: TGTGCCAGCAGCAGTCACGGGAGCACTGAAGCTTTCTTT
cdr3_aa: CASSSHGSTEAFF
j_call: TRBJ1-1
clone_size: -
v_call: TRBV14
d_call: -

cdr3_nt: TGTGCCAGCAGCTCCCGGACTAGCGGGGGGGCCGAAGAGACCCAGTACTTC
cdr3_aa: CASSSRTSGGAEETQYF
j_call: TRBJ2-5
clone_size: once
v_call: TRBV5-4
d_call: TRBD2

cdr3_nt: TGCGCCAGCAGCCAAGGACAGCCCTACCGGACAGATACGCAGTATTTT
cdr3_aa: CASSQGQPYRTDTQYF
j_call: TRBJ2-3
clone_size: once
v_call: TRBV4-3
d_call: -

cdr3_nt: TGTGCCAGCAGCTTGGTCAGTAACTATGGCTACACCTTC
cdr3_aa: CASSLVSNYGYTF
j_call: TRBJ1-2
clone_size: -
v_call: TRBV5-4
d_call: -

cdr3_nt: TGCGCCAGCAGCTGGTCCCTAGGAGAAGATACGCAGTATTTT
cdr3_aa: CASSWSLGEDTQYF
j_call: TRBJ2-3
clone_size: -
v_call: TRBV5-1
d_call: -

cdr3_nt: TGTGCCAGCAGTTACGGCGGGGAAGGGGATGAAAAACTGTTTTTT
cdr3_aa: CASSYGGEGDEKLFF
j_call: TRBJ1-4
clone_size: -
v_call: TRBV6-6
d_call: -

cdr3_nt: TGCGCCAGCAGCTCCCTGCTCAGGGACACTGAAGCTCTCTTT
cdr3_aa: CASSSLLRDTEALF
j_call: TRBJ1-1
clone_size: -
v_call: TRBV5-1
d_call: -

cdr3_nt: TGTGCCAGCAGTTGGACAGGGGTGGATCAGCCCCAGCATTTT
cdr3_aa: CASSWTGVDQPQHF
j_call: TRBJ1-5
clone_size: -
v_call: TRBV6-5
d_call: TRBD1

cdr3_nt: TGTGCCATCAGTGAGGGGGCTGGCTATGGCTACACCTTC
cdr3_aa: CAISEGAGYGYTF
j_call: TRBJ1-2
clone_size: -
v_call: TRBV10-3
d_call: -

cdr3_nt: TGTGCCAGCAGTGATCGGATGATTGGGACAGGGGCTTTCTTT
cdr3_aa: CASSDRMIGTGAFF
j_call: TRBJ1-1
clone_size: few
v_call: TRBV6-1
d_call: TRBD1

cdr3_nt: TGTGCCAGCAGCTTACCAGGGTCCGTCTACGAGCAGTACTTC
cdr3_aa: CASSLPGSVYEQYF
j_call: TRBJ2-7
clone_size: once
v_call: TRBV7-8
d_call: -

cdr3_nt: TGTGCCAGCAGCGTGGGGGACAGGGGGCTCGATAATGAAAAACTGTTTTTT
cdr3_aa: CASSVGDRGLDNEKLFF
j_call: TRBJ1-4
clone_size: -
v_call: TRBV2
d_call: TRBD1

cdr3_nt: TGCGCCAGCAGCCTAGCCACAGGGGTTCCCTACGAGCAGTACTTC
cdr3_aa: CASSLATGVPYEQYF
j_call: TRBJ2-7
clone_size: -
v_call: TRBV4-3
d_call: TRBD1

cdr3_nt: TGTGCCAGCATCATAGGACAGGAGGCCAAAGAAGGGTGCACAGATACGCAGTATTTT
cdr3_aa: CASIIGQEAKEGCTDTQYF
j_call: TRBJ2-3
clone_size: -
v_call: TRBV28
d_call: TRBD1

cdr3_nt: TGTGCCAGCAGCGCAGGAAGAATTACAGATACGCAGTATTTT
cdr3_aa: CASSAGRITDTQYF
j_call: TRBJ2-3
clone_size: -
v_call: TRBV3-1/TRBV3-2
d_call: -

cdr3_nt: TGCGCCAGCAGCCAAGATTTAGCCTACGAGCAGTACTTC
cdr3_aa: CASSQDLAYEQYF
j_call: TRBJ2-7
clone_size: -
v_call: TRBV4-3
d_call: -

cdr3_nt: TGTGCCAGCTCACCCGCAGGGAGGCCAATCAATAACGAGCAGTACTTC
cdr3_aa: CASSPAGRPINNEQYF
j_call: TRBJ2-7
clone_size: -
v_call: TRBV18
d_call: -

cdr3_nt: TGTGCCAGCAGCCGCGGACAGGGAGCTATCAACACCATATATTTT
cdr3_aa: CASSRGQGAINTIYF
j_call: TRBJ1-3
clone_size: -
v_call: TRBV7-9
d_call: TRBD1

cdr3_nt: TGCGCCAGCAGCCCGGGACAGCCAACCGGGGAGCTGTTTTTT
cdr3_aa: CASSPGQPTGELFF
j_call: TRBJ2-2
clone_size: -
v_call: TRBV5-1
d_call: TRBD1

cdr3_nt: TGCAGCGCCGGCGGGGGAGGCTATGGCTACACCTTC
cdr3_aa: CSAGGGGYGYTF
j_call: TRBJ1-2
clone_size: few
v_call: TRBV29-1
d_call: -

cdr3_nt: TGTGCCAGCAGTTGGGGCAGAAATGAAAAACTGTTTTTT
cdr3_aa: CASSWGRNEKLFF
j_call: TRBJ1-4
clone_size: -
v_call: TRBV27
d_call: -

cdr3_nt: TGTGCCAGCTCACCACCCTACCCCTACAATGAGCAGTTCTTC
cdr3_aa: CASSPPYPYNEQFF
j_call: TRBJ2-1
clone_size: -
v_call: TRBV18
d_call: -

cdr3_nt: TGTGCCAGCAGCCAACTGAACTCCGGGACAGGGAATGGCTACACCTTC
cdr3_aa: CASSQLNSGTGNGYTF
j_call: TRBJ1-2
clone_size: once
v_call: TRBV3-1/TRBV3-2
d_call: TRBD1

cdr3_nt: TGTGCCAGTAGGACCTCACAGGGGACCCATCAGCCCCAGCATTTT
cdr3_aa: CASRTSQGTHQPQHF
j_call: TRBJ1-5
clone_size: few
v_call: TRBV19
d_call: TRBD1

cdr3_nt: TGTGCCAGCAGCCAAATGTATACTGAAGCTTTCTTT
cdr3_aa: CASSQMYTEAFF
j_call: TRBJ1-1
clone_size: -
v_call: TRBV3-1/TRBV3-2
d_call: -

cdr3_nt: TGTGCCAGCAGCTTAGGGGCAGGGGGCCGGGGAGATACGCAGTATTTT
cdr3_aa: CASSLGAGGRGDTQYF
j_call: TRBJ2-3
clone_size: -
v_call: TRBV11-2
d_call: TRBD1

cdr3_nt: TGTGCCAGCAGCTTGGGTGGGACACGACAACGTACCGGGGAGCTGTTTTTT
cdr3_aa: CASSLGGTRQRTGELFF
j_call: TRBJ2-2
clone_size: -
v_call: TRBV5-6
d_call: -

cdr3_nt: TGTGCCAGCAGCCCACCGGGAGGGAGCTACGAGCAGTACTTC
cdr3_aa: CASSPPGGSYEQYF
j_call: TRBJ2-7
clone_size: -
v_call: TRBV3-1/TRBV3-2
d_call: TRBD2

cdr3_nt: TGTGCCAGTAGTCCGGGACACCCCTACGAGCAGTACTTC
cdr3_aa: CASSPGHPYEQYF
j_call: TRBJ2-7
clone_size: -
v_call: TRBV19
d_call: -

cdr3_nt: TGTGCCAGTACCCCCCGAGGAGACCTATCCTACGAGCAGTACTTC
cdr3_aa: CASTPRGDLSYEQYF
j_call: TRBJ2-7
clone_size: -
v_call: TRBV19
d_call: -

cdr3_nt: TGTGCCAGCAGTTACAGGGGCAATCAGCCCCAGCATTTT
cdr3_aa: CASSYRGNQPQHF
j_call: TRBJ1-5
clone_size: -
v_call: TRBV12-3/TRBV12-4
d_call: -

cdr3_nt: TGTGCCATCAGTGAGTCGCTAGCCGCCGGGGAGCTGTTTTTT
cdr3_aa: CAISESLAAGELFF
j_call: TRBJ2-2
clone_size: -
v_call: TRBV10-3
d_call: -